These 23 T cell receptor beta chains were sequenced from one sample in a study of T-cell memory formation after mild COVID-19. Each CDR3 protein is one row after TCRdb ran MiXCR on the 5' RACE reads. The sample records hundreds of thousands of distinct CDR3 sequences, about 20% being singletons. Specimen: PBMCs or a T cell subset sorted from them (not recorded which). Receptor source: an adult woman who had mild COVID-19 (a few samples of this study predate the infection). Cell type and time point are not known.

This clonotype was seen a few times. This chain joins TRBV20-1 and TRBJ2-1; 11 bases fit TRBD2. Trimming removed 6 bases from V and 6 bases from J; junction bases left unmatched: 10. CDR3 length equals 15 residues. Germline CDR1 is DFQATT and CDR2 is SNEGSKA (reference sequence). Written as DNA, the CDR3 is TGCAGTGCCAGCTCTAGCGGGGGGCCCCCCAATGAGCAGTTCTTC. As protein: CSASSSGGPPNEQFF.

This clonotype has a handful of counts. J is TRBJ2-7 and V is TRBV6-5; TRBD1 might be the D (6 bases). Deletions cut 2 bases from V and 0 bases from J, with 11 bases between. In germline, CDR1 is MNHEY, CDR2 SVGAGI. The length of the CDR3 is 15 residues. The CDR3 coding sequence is TGTGCCAGCAGTTACCGACAGGACCGCTCCTACGAGCAGTACTTC. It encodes CASSYRQDRSYEQYF.

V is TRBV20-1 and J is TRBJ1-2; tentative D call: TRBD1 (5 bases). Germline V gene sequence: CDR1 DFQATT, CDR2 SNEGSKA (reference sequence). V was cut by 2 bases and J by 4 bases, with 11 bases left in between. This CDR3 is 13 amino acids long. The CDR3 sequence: CSARQGLSYGYTF. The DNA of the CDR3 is TGCAGTGCTAGACAGGGCCTATCCTATGGCTACACCTTC.

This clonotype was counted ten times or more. The CDR3: CASSALSGAGANVLTF. The CDR3 DNA is TGTGCCAGCAGCGCACTCTCAGGGGCAGGGGCCAACGTCCTGACTTTC. The genes are TRBV9 and TRBJ2-6; maybe TRBD1 (6 bases). The CDR3 runs to 16 residues. Looked up from germline, CDR1 is SGDLS and CDR2 is YYNGEE. Trimming left V 3 bases short and J 4 bases short, with 14 bases between.

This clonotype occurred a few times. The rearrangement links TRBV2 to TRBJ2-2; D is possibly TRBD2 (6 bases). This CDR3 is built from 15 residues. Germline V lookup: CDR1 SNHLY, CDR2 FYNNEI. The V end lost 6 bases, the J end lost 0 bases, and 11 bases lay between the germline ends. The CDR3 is CASSGAGSNTGELFF. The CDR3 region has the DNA TGTGCCAGCAGCGGGGCGGGGTCGAACACCGGGGAGCTGTTTTTT.

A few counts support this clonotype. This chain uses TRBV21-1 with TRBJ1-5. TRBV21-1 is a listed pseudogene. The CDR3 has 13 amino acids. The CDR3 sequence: CASISGSNQPQHF. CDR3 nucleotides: TGTGCCAGCATAAGCGGTAGCAATCAGCCCCAGCATTTT.

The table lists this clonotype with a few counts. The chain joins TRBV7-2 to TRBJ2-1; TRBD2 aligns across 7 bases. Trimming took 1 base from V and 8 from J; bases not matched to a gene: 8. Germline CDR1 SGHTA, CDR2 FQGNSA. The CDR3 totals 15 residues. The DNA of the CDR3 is TGTGCCAGCAGCTTAGTTGGTGGCGGGAGAGATGAGCAGTTCTTC. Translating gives CASSLVGGGRDEQFF. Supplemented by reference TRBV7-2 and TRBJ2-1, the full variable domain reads GAGVSQSPSNKVTEKGKDVELRCDPISGHTALYWYRQSLGQGLEFLIYFQGNSAPDKSGLPSDRFSAERTGGSVSTLTIQRTQQEDSAVYLCASSLVGGGRDEQFFGPGTRLTVL.

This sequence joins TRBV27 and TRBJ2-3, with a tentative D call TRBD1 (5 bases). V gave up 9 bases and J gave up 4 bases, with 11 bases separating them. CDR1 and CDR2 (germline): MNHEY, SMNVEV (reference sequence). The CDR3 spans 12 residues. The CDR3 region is CASSREADTQYF. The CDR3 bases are TGTGCCAGTAGCAGGGAAGCAGATACGCAGTATTTT.

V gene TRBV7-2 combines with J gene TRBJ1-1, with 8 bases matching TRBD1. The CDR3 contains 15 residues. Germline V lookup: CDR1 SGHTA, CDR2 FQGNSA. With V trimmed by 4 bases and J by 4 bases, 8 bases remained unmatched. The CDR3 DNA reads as TGTGCCAGCAGCTACAACCCGGGGACAGGCACTGAAGCTTTCTTT. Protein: CASSYNPGTGTEAFF.

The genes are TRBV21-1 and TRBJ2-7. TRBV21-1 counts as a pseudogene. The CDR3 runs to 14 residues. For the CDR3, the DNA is TGTGCCAGCATCCAGGAAGGACCGGCCTACGAGCAGTACTTC. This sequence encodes CASIQEGPAYEQYF.

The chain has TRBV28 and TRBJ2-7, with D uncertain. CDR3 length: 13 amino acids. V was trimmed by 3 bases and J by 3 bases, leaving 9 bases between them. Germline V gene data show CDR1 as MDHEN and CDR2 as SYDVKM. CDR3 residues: CASSLVMDYEQYF. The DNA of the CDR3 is TGTGCCAGCAGTTTGGTGATGGACTACGAGCAGTACTTC.

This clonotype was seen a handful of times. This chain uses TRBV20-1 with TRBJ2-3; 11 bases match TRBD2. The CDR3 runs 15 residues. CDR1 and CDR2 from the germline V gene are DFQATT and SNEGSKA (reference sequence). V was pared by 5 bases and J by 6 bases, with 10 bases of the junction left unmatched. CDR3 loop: CSADGLAGGRDTQYF. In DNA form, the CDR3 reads TGCAGTGCTGACGGGCTAGCGGGGGGACGCGATACGCAGTATTTT.

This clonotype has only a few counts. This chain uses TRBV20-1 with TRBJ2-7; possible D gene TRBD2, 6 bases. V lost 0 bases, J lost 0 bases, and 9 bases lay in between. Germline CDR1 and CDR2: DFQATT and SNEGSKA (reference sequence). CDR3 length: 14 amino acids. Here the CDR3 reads CSARDRGSSYEQYF. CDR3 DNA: TGCAGTGCTAGAGATCGGGGGTCCTCCTACGAGCAGTACTTC.

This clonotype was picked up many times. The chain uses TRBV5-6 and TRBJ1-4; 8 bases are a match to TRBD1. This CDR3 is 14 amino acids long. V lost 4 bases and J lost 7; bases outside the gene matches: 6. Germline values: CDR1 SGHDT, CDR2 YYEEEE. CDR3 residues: CASSHGTGIEKLFF. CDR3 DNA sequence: TGTGCCAGCAGCCACGGGACAGGCATTGAAAAACTGTTTTTT.

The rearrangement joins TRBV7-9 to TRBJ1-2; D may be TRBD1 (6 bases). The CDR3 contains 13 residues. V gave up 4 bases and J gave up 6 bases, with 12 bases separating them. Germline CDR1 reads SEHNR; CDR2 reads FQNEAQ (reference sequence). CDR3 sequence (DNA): TGTGCCAGCAGCTCTCGACAGGCCAATGGCTACACCTTC. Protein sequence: CASSSRQANGYTF.

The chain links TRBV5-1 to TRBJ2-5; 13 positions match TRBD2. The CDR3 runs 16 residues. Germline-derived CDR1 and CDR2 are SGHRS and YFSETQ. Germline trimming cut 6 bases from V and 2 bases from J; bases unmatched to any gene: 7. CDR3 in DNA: TGCGCCAGCACCCGCATGACTAGCGGGGGGCAAGAGACCCAGTACTTC. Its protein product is CASTRMTSGGQETQYF.

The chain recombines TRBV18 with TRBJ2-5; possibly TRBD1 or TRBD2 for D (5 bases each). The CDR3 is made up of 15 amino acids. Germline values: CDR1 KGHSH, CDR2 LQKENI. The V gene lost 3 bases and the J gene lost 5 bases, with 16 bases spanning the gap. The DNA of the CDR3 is TGTGCCAGCTCACCCGGGGCCCAGCGAAGGGAGACCCAGTACTTC. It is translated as CASSPGAQRRETQYF. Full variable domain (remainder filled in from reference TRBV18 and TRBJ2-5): NAGVMQNPRHLVRRRGQEARLRCSPMKGHSHVYWYRQLPEEGLKFMVYLQKENIIDESGMPKERFSAEFPKEGPSILRIQQVVRGDSAAYFCASSPGAQRRETQYFGPGTRLLVL.

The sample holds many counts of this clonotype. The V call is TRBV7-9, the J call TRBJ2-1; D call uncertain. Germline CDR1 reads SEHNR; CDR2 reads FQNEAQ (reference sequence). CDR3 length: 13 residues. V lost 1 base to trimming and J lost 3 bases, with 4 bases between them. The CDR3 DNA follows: TGTGCCAGCAGCTTAGACAGCTACAATGAGCAGTTCTTC. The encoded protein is CASSLDSYNEQFF.

In DNA, the CDR3 is TGCGCCAGCAGCCGTACCCCGGATCTAGCCAAAAACATTCAGTACTTC. It specifies CASSRTPDLAKNIQYF. This chain links TRBV5-1 with TRBJ2-4; D uncertain. CDR1 and CDR2 from the germline V gene are SGHRS and YFSETQ. The CDR3 runs 16 residues. Trimming took off 4 bases at V and 0 bases at J, with 14 bases between the two ends.

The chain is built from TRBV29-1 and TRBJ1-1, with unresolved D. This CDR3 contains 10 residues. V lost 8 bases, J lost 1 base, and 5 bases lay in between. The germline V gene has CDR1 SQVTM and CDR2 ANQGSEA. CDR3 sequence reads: CSSKNTEAFF. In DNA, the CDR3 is TGCAGCTCGAAGAACACTGAAGCTTTCTTT.

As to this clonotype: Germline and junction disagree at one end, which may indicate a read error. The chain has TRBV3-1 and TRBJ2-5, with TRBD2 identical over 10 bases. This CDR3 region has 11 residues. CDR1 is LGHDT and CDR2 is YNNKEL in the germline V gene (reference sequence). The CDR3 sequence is CACSGGASQYF. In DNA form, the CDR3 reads TGTGCCTGCAGCGGGGGGGCTTCCCAGTACTTC.

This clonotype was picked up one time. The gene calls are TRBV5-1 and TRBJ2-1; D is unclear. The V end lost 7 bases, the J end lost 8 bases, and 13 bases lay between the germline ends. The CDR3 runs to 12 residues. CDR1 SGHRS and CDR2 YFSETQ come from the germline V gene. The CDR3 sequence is CASQRSKDEQFF. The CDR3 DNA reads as TGCGCCAGCCAACGGTCCAAGGATGAGCAGTTCTTC.

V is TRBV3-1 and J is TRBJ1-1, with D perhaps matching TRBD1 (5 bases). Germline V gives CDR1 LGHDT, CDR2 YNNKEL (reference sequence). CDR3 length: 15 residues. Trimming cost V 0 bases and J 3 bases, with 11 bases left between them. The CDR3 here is CASSQDLGVDTEAFF. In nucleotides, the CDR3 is TGTGCCAGCAGCCAAGATCTAGGGGTCGACACTGAAGCTTTCTTT.